The next 30 T cell receptor beta chains were all read from a single sample in a study of cytomegalovirus exposure and HLA in healthy donors (TCRdb year 2017). Library generation was performed with the immunoSEQ multiplex PCR assay. The table was pulled from immuneACCESS by TCRdb, which kept in-frame rearrangements only. Such tables lose some clones; where checked, under half of the loss comes from unresolved V genes, and the rest has no known cause. The sample profile shows under 150,000 clones; 91% of them were found once. Jointly, the top ten make up roughly 0.7% of the sample. Material: PBMCs. These receptors were taken from a man aged 18 to 29 in good health and CMV-seronegative.

The genes are TRBV7-3 and TRBJ1-1; 8 bases map to TRBD1. The CDR3 consists of 16 residues. In germline, CDR1 is SGHTA, CDR2 FQGTGA. V lost 3 bases, J lost 2 bases, and 8 bases stayed unmatched. CDR3 amino acids: CASSFPPGGGNTEAFF. CDR3 DNA: TGTGCCAGCAGCTTCCCCCCAGGGGGCGGAAACACTGAAGCTTTCTTT.

This clone has just one count. The chain links TRBV7-3 to TRBJ1-1, with 8 bases aligning to TRBD1. The CDR3 has 15 amino acids. Trimming cost V 0 bases and J 1 base; bases outside gene matches: 1. Germline lookup yields CDR1 SGHTA and CDR2 FQGTGA. In DNA, the CDR3 is TGTGCCAGCAGCTTAACAGGACAGGGGAACACTGAAGCTTTCTTT. It codes for CASSLTGQGNTEAFF.

The rearrangement links TRBV30 to TRBJ2-3, with 8 positions matching TRBD1. The junction had 17 bases not matched to a gene; V was cut back by 3 bases and J by 0 bases. The CDR3 is made up of 19 amino acids. Germline V gene lookup returns CDR1 GTSNPN and CDR2 SVGIG (reference sequence). CDR3 DNA: TGTGCCTGGAGCCCAACCTCGACAGGGGTAAGCGGTAGCACAGATACGCAGTATTTT. Its protein is CAWSPTSTGVSGSTDTQYF.

The rearrangement joins TRBV30 to TRBJ1-1; TRBD1 matches 9 bases. CDR3 length equals 12 residues. Germline V CDR1 and CDR2: GTSNPN, SVGIG (reference sequence). V lost 8 bases to trimming and J lost 4 bases; unmatched junction nucleotides: 5. The CDR3 sequence is CARGQGLTEAFF. The CDR3 DNA reads TGTGCCCGGGGACAGGGCCTCACTGAAGCTTTCTTT.

The V gene is TRBV27, the J gene TRBJ2-2, with 8 bases aligning to TRBD1. The CDR3 loop spans 16 amino acids. Germline CDR1 reads MNHEY; CDR2 reads SMNVEV (reference sequence). V lost 0 bases and J lost 2; bases outside the gene matches: 2. The CDR3 nucleotides read TGTGCCAGCAGTTTATCCGGGACAGGCAACACCGGGGAGCTGTTTTTT. Amino acids: CASSLSGTGNTGELFF.

The chain employs TRBV27 and TRBJ1-6; TRBD1 agrees at 9 bases. With V trimmed by 4 bases and J by 1 base, 5 bases remained unmatched. The length of the CDR3 is 17 residues. Germline V gene data show CDR1 as MNHEY and CDR2 as SMNVEV (reference sequence). The DNA of the CDR3 is TGTGCCAGCAGTTCTGGACAGGGGAAGTCCTATAATTCACCCCTCCACTTT. Amino acid sequence: CASSSGQGKSYNSPLHF.

This clone was counted once. The gene calls are TRBV5-4 and TRBJ2-7, with 8 bases aligning to TRBD2. The germline V gene has CDR1 SGHNT and CDR2 YYREEE (reference sequence). J was trimmed by 4 bases and V by 2 bases; bases with no gene match: 2. The CDR3 totals 13 residues. The CDR3 protein is CASSFGGAYEQYF. DNA of the CDR3: TGTGCCAGCAGCTTCGGGGGGGCATACGAGCAGTACTTC.

The CDR3 spells CASSQVLAGGPREETQYF. The CDR3, as DNA: TGCGCCAGCAGCCAGGTGCTAGCGGGAGGGCCGAGAGAAGAGACCCAGTACTTC. The rearrangement uses TRBV4-3 and TRBJ2-5; 12 nucleotides match TRBD2. This CDR3 has 18 residues. V lost 3 bases to trimming and J lost 3 bases; unmatched junction nucleotides: 11. CDR1 LGHNA and CDR2 YSLEER come from the germline V gene.

In DNA form, the CDR3 reads TGCGCCAGCAGCGTTATACCGGGACTAGCGGGATACGAGCAGTACTTC. Amino acids: CASSVIPGLAGYEQYF. The V and J genes are TRBV5-1 and TRBJ2-5; 13 bases match TRBD2. The J call may not be correct, given that the DNA end is closer to TRBJ2-7. CDR3 length equals 16 residues. The germline V gene encodes CDR1 SGHRS and CDR2 YFSETQ.

The sample holds one count of this clone. The rearrangement links TRBV7-9 to TRBJ1-1; D might be TRBD1 (5 bases). Germline V gives CDR1 SEHNR, CDR2 FQNEAQ (reference sequence). V was shortened by 6 bases and J by 3 bases, with 11 bases between the two germline ends. The CDR3 has 13 residues. The CDR3 DNA sequence: TGTGCCAGCAGGCACGGGGGGGACACTGAAGCTTTCTTT. Translation gives CASRHGGDTEAFF. The full variable domain, with the rest looked up from reference TRBV7-9 and TRBJ1-1, is DTGVSQNPRHKITKRGQNVTFRCDPISEHNRLYWYRQTLGQGPEFLTYFQNEAQLEKSRLLSDRFSAERPKGSFSTLEIQRTEQGDSAMYLCASRHGGDTEAFFGQGTRLTVV.

The chain uses TRBV30 and TRBJ2-5, with 8 bases lining up with TRBD2. V was clipped by 8 bases and J by 1 base; unmatched bases: 6. The CDR3 covers 13 residues. Germline-derived CDR1 and CDR2 are GTSNPN and SVGIG (reference sequence). Written as DNA, the CDR3 is TGTGCCCTGGAGCGGGGGACCCAAGAGACCCAGTACTTC. This codes for CALERGTQETQYF.

About this clone itself: Other nucleotide sequences in the sample specify the same CDR3. The chain joins TRBV5-1 to TRBJ1-2, with TRBD1 matching 9 bases. V trimming: 0 bases; J trimming: 4 bases; junction bases outside the gene matches: 1. The V gene's germline CDR1 is SGHRS and CDR2 YFSETQ. The CDR3 has 14 amino acids. In DNA, the CDR3 is TGCGCCAGCAGCTTGGGACAGGGGGGCTATGGCTACACCTTC. Residues: CASSLGQGGYGYTF. The full variable domain, its missing parts supplied by reference TRBV5-1 and TRBJ1-2, is KAGVTQTPRYLIKTRGQQVTLSCSPISGHRSVSWYQQTPGQGLQFLFEYFSETQRNKGNFPGRFSGRQFSNSRSEMNVSTLELGDSALYLCASSLGQGGYGYTFGSGTRLTVV.

The chain has TRBV11-2 and TRBJ2-3, with D unclear. Trimming took 1 base from V and 3 from J, leaving 5 bases between them. CDR1 is SGHAT, CDR2 FQNNGV, per germline. There are 13 residues in the CDR3. CDR3 residues: CASSLGQTDTQYF. Here the CDR3 DNA reads TGTGCCAGCAGCTTAGGGCAAACAGATACGCAGTATTTT.

The gene calls are TRBV5-1 and TRBJ1-1, with 7 bases identical to TRBD1. J gave up 4 bases and V 4 bases, and 7 bases lay outside the gene matches. CDR1 and CDR2 from the germline V gene are SGHRS and YFSETQ. The CDR3 sequence is 14 residues long. The CDR3 here is CASSLDRVGTEAFF. CDR3 sequence (DNA): TGCGCCAGCAGCCTAGACAGGGTAGGCACTGAAGCTTTCTTT. Combining the CDR3 with reference TRBV5-1 and TRBJ1-1 gives the whole variable domain KAGVTQTPRYLIKTRGQQVTLSCSPISGHRSVSWYQQTPGQGLQFLFEYFSETQRNKGNFPGRFSGRQFSNSRSEMNVSTLELGDSALYLCASSLDRVGTEAFFGQGTRLTVV.

The chain uses TRBV2 and TRBJ2-1, with 11 nucleotides matching TRBD2. The CDR3 contains 15 residues. Germline CDR1 and CDR2: SNHLY and FYNNEI. Trimming cost V 6 bases and J 6 bases; bases outside gene matches: 7. The CDR3 region is CASRSNSGGGNEQFF. In DNA form, the CDR3 reads TGTGCCAGCAGGTCTAATAGCGGGGGGGGCAATGAGCAGTTCTTC.

The chain recombines TRBV5-1 with TRBJ1-1; maybe TRBD1 (6 bases). Germline V gene data show CDR1 as SGHRS and CDR2 as YFSETQ. CDR3 length: 18 residues. Trimming took off 1 base at V and 1 base at J, with 20 bases between the two ends. The CDR3 DNA follows: TGCGCCAGCAGCTTGAGGGGCCTACAGGGATCCTGGAACACTGAAGCTTTCTTT. Translated: CASSLRGLQGSWNTEAFF.

This sequence joins TRBV15 and TRBJ2-3; the match to TRBD2 covers 12 bases. CDR3 length: 17 amino acids. Looked up from germline, CDR1 is LNHNV and CDR2 is YYDKDF (reference sequence). The V segment lost 1 base and the J segment 4 bases; nucleotides outside the gene matches: 6. The CDR3 loop reads CATSRVGRLAGADTQYF. The CDR3 DNA reads as TGTGCCACCAGCAGAGTAGGGAGACTAGCGGGAGCAGATACGCAGTATTTT.

This chain links TRBV28 with TRBJ2-2; TRBD1 aligns across 7 bases. The V and J ends lost 3 bases and 0 bases, in that order; junction bases with no gene match: 22. Germline loops: CDR1 MDHEN, CDR2 SYDVKM. The CDR3 length is 22 residues. The CDR3 spells CASSFPGRHDWTGATNTGELFF. The CDR3 DNA reads TGTGCCAGCAGTTTTCCCGGAAGACACGACTGGACAGGCGCCACGAACACCGGGGAGCTGTTTTTT.

V and J are TRBV15 and TRBJ2-7; 10 positions agree with TRBD1. The germline CDR1 and CDR2 sequences are LNHNV and YYDKDF (reference sequence). This CDR3 spans 16 amino acids. J gave up 4 bases and V 0 bases, and 6 bases lay outside the gene matches. This CDR3 is CATSRDGGQGNYEQYF. CDR3 nucleotide sequence: TGTGCCACCAGCAGAGATGGGGGACAGGGGAATTACGAGCAGTACTTC.

J is TRBJ1-1 and V is TRBV7-2; D remains unclear. V lost 0 bases and J lost 1, with 6 bases in between. Germline CDR1 is SGHTA and CDR2 is FQGNSA. The CDR3 has 14 residues. CDR3 loop: CASSLAAKNTEAFF. CDR3 nucleotides: TGTGCCAGCAGCTTAGCGGCAAAGAACACTGAAGCTTTCTTT.

The J gene is TRBJ1-1, the V gene TRBV6-5, with TRBD1 as a possible D gene (5 bases). Germline V gene data show CDR1 as MNHEY and CDR2 as SVGAGI. V lost 0 bases, J lost 8 bases, and 10 bases lay in between. The CDR3 contains 13 residues. The CDR3, as DNA: TGTGCCAGCAGTTACTCCCCGAAGGGGGAAGCTTTCTTT. Protein sequence: CASSYSPKGEAFF.

In this sample, this clone turned up a few times. This chain uses TRBV15 with TRBJ1-2; a possible D gene is TRBD1 (6 bases). The CDR3 extends over 16 amino acids. Between the trimmed V and J ends, which lost 1 base and 8 bases, there was a span of 20 bases. Germline-derived CDR1 and CDR2 are LNHNV and YYDKDF (reference sequence). CDR3 protein: CATSRGGTPWGGGYTF. CDR3 coding DNA: TGTGCCACCAGCAGAGGTGGGACACCCTGGGGAGGGGGCTACACCTTC.

The genes are TRBV19 and TRBJ2-3; 7 bases align to TRBD2. This CDR3 comprises 14 residues. Per the germline V gene, CDR1 is LNHDA and CDR2 is SQIVND (reference sequence). The V segment lost 6 bases and the J segment 3 bases; nucleotides outside the gene matches: 6. The CDR3 DNA reads as TGTGCCAGTAGCTACGGGGGAGGGACAGATACGCAGTATTTT. This sequence encodes CASSYGGGTDTQYF.

The chain links TRBV9 to TRBJ2-1, with D perhaps TRBD2 (7 bases). CDR3 length: 17 residues. Trimming left V 4 bases short and J 5 bases short, with 22 bases between. CDR1 is SGDLS, CDR2 YYNGEE, per germline. The CDR3 loop reads CASSQGNRLAAHNEQFF. CDR3 nucleotide sequence: TGTGCCAGCAGCCAGGGGAATAGACTAGCTGCCCACAATGAGCAGTTCTTC.

A single count supports this clone. The chain links TRBV9 to TRBJ2-2; 8 bases map to TRBD2. The CDR3 is made up of 16 amino acids. CDR1 is SGDLS and CDR2 is YYNGEE in the germline V gene. Trimming removed 3 bases from V and 3 bases from J; junction bases left unmatched: 7. CDR3 in amino acids: CASSAGTSFDTGELFF. In nucleotides, the CDR3 is TGTGCCAGCAGCGCGGGGACTAGTTTTGACACCGGGGAGCTGTTTTTT.

The V call is TRBV7-9, the J call TRBJ2-1; 7 positions match TRBD1. The V segment lost 1 base and the J segment 7 bases; nucleotides outside the gene matches: 13. There are 17 residues in the CDR3. Germline CDR1 and CDR2: SEHNR and FQNEAQ (reference sequence). The CDR3, as DNA: TGTGCCAGCAGCTTAGTAGGGGGCCCCTCTCGTAATAATGAGCAGTTCTTC. It codes for CASSLVGGPSRNNEQFF.

This clone was seen a handful of times. The chain uses TRBV30 and TRBJ1-2, with TRBD1 matching over 7 bases. CDR1 is GTSNPN and CDR2 is SVGIG in the germline V gene (reference sequence). The V gene end was trimmed by 0 bases and the J gene end by 4 bases; junction bases not matched to a gene: 5. This CDR3 is built from 14 residues. The CDR3 spells CAWSVLAGGYGYTF. The CDR3, as DNA: TGTGCCTGGAGTGTATTGGCAGGGGGCTATGGCTACACCTTC.

Only a few counts were recorded for this clone. The chain carries TRBV2 and TRBJ1-5; D is undetermined. Per the germline V gene, CDR1 is SNHLY and CDR2 is FYNNEI. This CDR3 comprises 14 residues. Deletions cut 8 bases from V and 2 bases from J, with 13 bases between. The CDR3: CASSRLAGNQPQHF. CDR3 nucleotides: TGTGCCAGCTCACGCTTAGCGGGCAATCAGCCCCAGCATTTT.

The chain has TRBV7-2 and TRBJ2-5, with D possibly matching TRBD1 (6 bases). Germline lookup yields CDR1 SGHTA and CDR2 FQGNSA. This CDR3 has 14 residues. The ends were cut back, 5 bases at V and 4 bases at J, with 14 bases in the middle. The CDR3 nucleotides read TGTGCCAGCAGCAAGGACAGATATGCAGAGACCCAGTACTTC. It yields the protein CASSKDRYAETQYF.

The rearrangement links TRBV28 to TRBJ1-2; D is unresolved. V was pared by 3 bases and J by 8 bases, with 10 bases between. Germline values: CDR1 MDHEN, CDR2 SYDVKM. The CDR3 loop spans 12 amino acids. CDR3 protein: CASSFGPRGYTF. DNA of the CDR3: TGTGCCAGCAGTTTTGGCCCTAGGGGCTACACCTTC.